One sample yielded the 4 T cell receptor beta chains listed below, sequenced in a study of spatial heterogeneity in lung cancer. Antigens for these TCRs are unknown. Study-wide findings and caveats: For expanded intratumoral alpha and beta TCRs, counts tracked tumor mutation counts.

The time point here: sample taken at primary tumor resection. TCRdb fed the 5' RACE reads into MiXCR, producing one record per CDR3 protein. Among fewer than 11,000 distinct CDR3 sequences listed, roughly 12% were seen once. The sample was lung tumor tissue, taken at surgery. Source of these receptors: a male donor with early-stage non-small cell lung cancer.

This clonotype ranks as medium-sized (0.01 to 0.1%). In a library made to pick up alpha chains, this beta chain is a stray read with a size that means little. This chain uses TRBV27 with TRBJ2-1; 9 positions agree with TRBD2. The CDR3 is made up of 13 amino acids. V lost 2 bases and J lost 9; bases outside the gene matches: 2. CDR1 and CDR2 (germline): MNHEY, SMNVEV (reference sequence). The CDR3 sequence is CASSLQTSGEQFF. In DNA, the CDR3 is TGTGCCAGCAGTTTACAGACTAGCGGTGAGCAGTTCTTC.

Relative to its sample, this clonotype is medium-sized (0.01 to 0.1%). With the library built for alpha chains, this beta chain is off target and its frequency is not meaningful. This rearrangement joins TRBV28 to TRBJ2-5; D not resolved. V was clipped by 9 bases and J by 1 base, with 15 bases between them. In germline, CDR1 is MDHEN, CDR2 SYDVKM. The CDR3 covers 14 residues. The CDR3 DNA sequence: TGTGCCAGTCAGATATCTCGGAGCCAAGAGACCCAGTACTTC. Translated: CASQISRSQETQYF.

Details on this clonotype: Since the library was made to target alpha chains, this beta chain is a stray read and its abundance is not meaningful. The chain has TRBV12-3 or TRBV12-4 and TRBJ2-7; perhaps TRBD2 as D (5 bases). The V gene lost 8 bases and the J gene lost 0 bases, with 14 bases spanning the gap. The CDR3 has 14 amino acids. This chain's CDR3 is CASLPAGGSYEQYF. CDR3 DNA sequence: TGTGCCAGCCTTCCGGCGGGCGGCTCCTACGAGCAGTACTTC.

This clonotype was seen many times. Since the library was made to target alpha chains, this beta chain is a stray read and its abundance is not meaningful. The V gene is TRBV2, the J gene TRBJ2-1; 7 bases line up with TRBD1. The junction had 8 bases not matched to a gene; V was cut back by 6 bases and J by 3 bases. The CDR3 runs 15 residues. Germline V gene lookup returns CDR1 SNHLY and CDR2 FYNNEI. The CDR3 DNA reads TGTGCCAGCAGCTTCAGGGGGTCCGACTACAATGAGCAGTTCTTC. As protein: CASSFRGSDYNEQFF. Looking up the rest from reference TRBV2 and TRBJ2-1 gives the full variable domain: EPEVTQTPSHQVTQMGQEVILRCVPISNHLYFYWYRQILGQKVEFLVSFYNNEISEKSEIFDDQFSVERPDGSNFTLKIRSTKLEDSAMYFCASSFRGSDYNEQFFGPGTRLTVL.